The 25 T cell receptor beta chains below were found in one sample sequenced in a study of blood T cells in healthy people across ages. For the second PCR, which ran for roughly 7 to 11 cycles, a sample-barcoded 5' primer and a J-beta primer mix were used. TCRdb itself ran the 5' RACE reads through MiXCR, one entry per CDR3 protein. The table records about 1.8 million distinct CDR3 sequences, 49% of them present only once. Sequenced: blood. All receptors come from a woman in her thirties or forties in good health.

This chain joins TRBV15 and TRBJ2-3; D is undetermined. Per germline, CDR1 LNHNV and CDR2 YYDKDF (reference sequence). Trimming shortened V by 0 bases and J by 11 bases, and 12 bases separated the two germline ends. CDR3 length: 13 amino acids. The CDR3 spells CATSRDRVGVQYF. The DNA of the CDR3 is TGTGCCACCAGCAGAGATCGGGTAGGAGTGCAGTATTTT.

This chain connects TRBV7-2 to TRBJ2-5; TRBD1 agrees at 8 bases. The CDR3 sequence is 14 residues long. V lost 5 bases, J lost 6 bases, and 8 bases stayed unmatched. Germline loops: CDR1 SGHTA, CDR2 FQGNSA. Here the CDR3 reads CASSPGTGGKTQYF. CDR3 sequence (DNA): TGTGCCAGCAGCCCCGGGACAGGAGGGAAGACCCAGTACTTC. The whole variable domain, remainder taken from reference TRBV7-2 and TRBJ2-5, is GAGVSQSPSNKVTEKGKDVELRCDPISGHTALYWYRQSLGQGLEFLIYFQGNSAPDKSGLPSDRFSAERTGGSVSTLTIQRTQQEDSAVYLCASSPGTGGKTQYFGPGTRLLVL.

The CDR3 is CASSQDRAKGGETQYF. Here the CDR3 DNA reads TGTGCCAGCAGCCAAGATCGCGCCAAGGGAGGAGAGACCCAGTACTTC. The V call is TRBV14, the J call TRBJ2-5; D possibly corresponds to TRBD2 (6 bases). V shed 0 bases and J shed 4 bases, with 15 bases lying between them. Looked up from germline, CDR1 is SGHDN and CDR2 is FVKESK. The CDR3 has 16 amino acids.

The chain has TRBV4-2 and TRBJ1-4; TRBD1 matches 10 bases. The CDR3 extends over 15 amino acids. CDR1 is LGHNA and CDR2 is YNFKEQ in the germline V gene. Losses at the gene ends were 3 bases for V and 8 bases for J; bases not matched to a gene: 6. The CDR3 reads CASSQTGGAGEKLFF. CDR3 sequence (DNA): TGTGCCAGCAGCCAGACAGGGGGCGCAGGGGAAAAACTGTTTTTT.

This clonotype was counted at least ten times. The chain combines TRBV7-2 with TRBJ2-7, with D tentatively TRBD1 or TRBD2 (6 bases each). The CDR3 contains 13 residues. Germline V gene sequence: CDR1 SGHTA, CDR2 FQGNSA. Deletions cut 1 base from V and 3 bases from J, with 7 bases between. CDR3 bases: TGTGCCAGCAGCTTAGAGGGGGGCTACGAGCAGTACTTC. It yields the protein CASSLEGGYEQYF.

This rearrangement joins TRBV7-2 to TRBJ1-2; the D is unclear. From germline, CDR1 is SGHTA and CDR2 FQGNSA. The CDR3 extends over 12 amino acids. V was shortened by 0 bases and J by 8 bases, with 7 bases between the two germline ends. CDR3: CASSLAERGYTF. The CDR3 DNA reads as TGTGCCAGCAGCTTAGCGGAAAGAGGCTACACCTTC.

This clonotype was detected only a few times. V gene TRBV4-1 combines with J gene TRBJ2-1; D possibly uses TRBD1 or TRBD2 (5 bases each). Germline V gene sequence: CDR1 MGHRA, CDR2 YSYEKL. V was clipped by 3 bases and J by 6 bases, with 18 bases between them. There are 16 residues in the CDR3. CDR3 protein: CASSHTGTRGVNEQFF. DNA of the CDR3: TGCGCCAGCAGCCATACCGGGACGAGAGGGGTCAATGAGCAGTTCTTC.

This chain connects TRBV7-8 to TRBJ1-2, with 7 bases identical to TRBD1. V lost 5 bases, J lost 4 bases, and 7 bases stayed unmatched. Germline CDR1 SGHVS, CDR2 FQNEAQ. The CDR3 is made up of 14 amino acids. This CDR3 is CASSAGTATYGYTF. The CDR3 DNA is TGTGCCAGCAGCGCCGGGACAGCCACCTATGGCTACACCTTC.

Only one count was recorded for this clonotype. J is TRBJ1-6 and V is TRBV14, with no clear D. Trimming removed 4 bases at V and 6 bases at J, with 13 bases between. Germline CDR1 SGHDN, CDR2 FVKESK. This CDR3 is built from 15 residues. The CDR3 DNA sequence: TGTGCCAGCAGCCCTAGGGCAGGAGTTAATTCACCCCTCCACTTT. Translation gives CASSPRAGVNSPLHF.

The chain recombines TRBV7-9 with TRBJ1-1; possibly TRBD1 for D (6 bases). V dropped 5 bases and J dropped 6 bases, with 25 bases sitting between them. This CDR3 has 17 residues. CDR1 is SEHNR, CDR2 FQNEAQ, per germline (reference sequence). CDR3: CASSPRLEGGGESEAFF. The DNA for the CDR3 is TGTGCCAGCAGCCCCCGATTGGAGGGGGGTGGAGAGTCTGAAGCTTTCTTT. The full variable domain, its missing parts supplied by reference TRBV7-9 and TRBJ1-1, is DTGVSQNPRHKITKRGQNVTFRCDPISEHNRLYWYRQTLGQGPEFLTYFQNEAQLEKSRLLSDRFSAERPKGSFSTLEIQRTEQGDSAMYLCASSPRLEGGGESEAFFGQGTRLTVV.

This clonotype has just a few counts. The rearrangement links TRBV12-5 to TRBJ2-3, with D tentatively TRBD1 (6 bases). In germline, CDR1 is LGHNT, CDR2 FRNRAP. The CDR3 loop spans 14 amino acids. V lost 6 bases and J 2 bases, leaving 12 bases between the germline ends. The CDR3 coding sequence is TGTGCTAGTGGGACCGGACAGATCACAGATACGCAGTATTTT. It specifies CASGTGQITDTQYF.

The V call is TRBV28, the J call TRBJ1-2, with D uncertain. CDR3 size: 13 residues. The V end lost 7 bases, the J end lost 2 bases, and 11 bases lay between the germline ends. The V gene's germline CDR1 is MDHEN and CDR2 SYDVKM. This CDR3 is CASTVVPNYGYTF. In DNA, the CDR3 is TGTGCCAGCACGGTTGTACCGAACTATGGCTACACCTTC.

V usage is TRBV20-1 and J usage is TRBJ2-7, with TRBD1 matching over 7 bases. CDR1 is DFQATT and CDR2 is SNEGSKA in the germline V gene (reference sequence). The V segment lost 3 bases and the J segment 2 bases; nucleotides outside the gene matches: 10. There are 15 residues in the CDR3. CDR3 region: CSARAPGQPTYEQYF. CDR3 nucleotides: TGCAGTGCTAGGGCCCCGGGACAGCCGACCTACGAGCAGTACTTC.

In this sample, this clonotype turned up a few times. The chain joins TRBV4-3 to TRBJ2-3; TRBD2 matches at 7 bases. Germline values: CDR1 LGHNA, CDR2 YSLEER. The ends lost 0 bases at V and 0 bases at J; junction bases unmatched: 9. The CDR3 has 18 residues. DNA of the CDR3: TGCGCCAGCAGCCAAGATCTGGTAGCGGGCGGTAGCACAGATACGCAGTATTTT. Encoded protein: CASSQDLVAGGSTDTQYF.

This chain connects TRBV4-3 to TRBJ1-4; 9 nucleotides align to TRBD1. The CDR3 is 15 amino acids. Per germline, CDR1 LGHNA and CDR2 YSLEER. V gave up 4 bases and J gave up 7 bases; unmatched junction bases: 7. This CDR3 is CASSRAGQGGEKLFF. Written as DNA, the CDR3 is TGCGCCAGCAGCCGGGCGGGACAGGGCGGTGAAAAACTGTTTTTT.

This chain joins TRBV20-1 and TRBJ2-3; D might be TRBD1 or TRBD2, each matching 6 bases. Trimming shortened V by 6 bases and J by 1 base, and 14 bases separated the two germline ends. The CDR3 covers 14 residues. CDR1 is DFQATT, CDR2 SNEGSKA, per germline (reference sequence). In nucleotides, the CDR3 is TGCAGTGCCGTACGGGGGCTTGGCACAGATACGCAGTATTTT. This translates into CSAVRGLGTDTQYF.

The chain links TRBV18 to TRBJ2-4; 7 bases are shared with TRBD1. The DNA end is a closer match to TRBJ2-7, so the J assignment may be wrong. From germline, CDR1 is KGHSH and CDR2 LQKENI. The CDR3 runs to 14 residues. CDR3 protein: CASSPIQGNYEQYF. The CDR3 DNA follows: TGTGCCAGCTCACCAATACAGGGGAACTACGAGCAGTACTTC.

The gene calls are TRBV4-3 and TRBJ2-3; 9 bases agree with TRBD2. The CDR3 runs 15 residues. The trim removed 5 bases at V and 5 bases at J, leaving 8 bases unmatched. Germline-derived CDR1 and CDR2 are LGHNA and YSLEER. The CDR3 region is CASSEGGLAEDTQYF. In DNA form, the CDR3 reads TGCGCCAGCAGCGAAGGGGGACTAGCCGAAGATACGCAGTATTTT.

The chain has TRBV4-3 and TRBJ1-1; D is unresolved. Per germline, CDR1 LGHNA and CDR2 YSLEER. Deletions cut 4 bases from V and 7 bases from J, with 13 bases between. The CDR3 has 13 residues. The CDR3 reads CASSLSLYLEAFF. In DNA, the CDR3 is TGCGCCAGCAGCCTAAGCCTTTACCTTGAAGCTTTCTTT.

CDR3 nucleotides: TGTGCCAGCACCGAGGGGGATCCCAACTATGGCTACACCTTC. Encoded protein: CASTEGDPNYGYTF. The chain employs TRBV6-1 and TRBJ1-2, with D possibly being TRBD1 (6 bases). CDR3 length: 14 amino acids. Trimming pared 7 bases from V and 2 bases from J, leaving 14 bases between. Germline-derived CDR1 and CDR2 are MNHNS and SASEGT.

V is TRBV12-3 or TRBV12-4 and J is TRBJ2-4; no reliable D call. The V gene lost 2 bases and the J gene lost 5 bases, with 7 bases spanning the gap. The CDR3 contains 13 residues. This CDR3 is CASSLQVQNIQYF. Written as DNA, the CDR3 is TGTGCCAGCAGTTTACAGGTACAAAACATTCAGTACTTC.

This clonotype was counted a few times. The chain combines TRBV20-1 with TRBJ2-3; 9 bases match TRBD1. Losses at the gene ends were 1 base for V and 4 bases for J; bases not matched to a gene: 6. From germline, CDR1 is DFQATT and CDR2 SNEGSKA (reference sequence). The CDR3 is 15 residues long. For the CDR3, the DNA is TGCAGTGCTAGAGCCGGGACAGGGTGGTCAGATACGCAGTATTTT. It is translated as CSARAGTGWSDTQYF.

The chain has TRBV25-1 and TRBJ2-6; D possibly matches TRBD1 or TRBD2 (6 bases each). Germline values: CDR1 MGHDK, CDR2 SYGVNS. CDR3 length: 15 residues. Between the trimmed V and J ends, which lost 3 bases and 4 bases, there was a span of 10 bases. The CDR3 spells CASSDGGRGANVLTF. The CDR3 DNA sequence: TGTGCCAGCAGTGATGGGGGGCGAGGGGCCAACGTCCTGACTTTC.

The sample holds one count of this clonotype. J is TRBJ1-2 and V is TRBV6-1; no clear D gene. Germline CDR1 MNHNS, CDR2 SASEGT. This CDR3 contains 14 residues. V shed 4 bases and J shed 4 bases, with 13 bases lying between them. The CDR3 loop is CASSALPASYGYTF. The CDR3 region has the DNA TGTGCCAGCAGTGCACTTCCGGCCTCCTATGGCTACACCTTC.

The chain employs TRBV11-2 and TRBJ2-3; tentatively, D is TRBD2 (6 bases). Germline-derived CDR1 and CDR2 are SGHAT and FQNNGV. The CDR3 is 14 residues long. Trimming shortened V by 5 bases and J by 8 bases, and 17 bases separated the two germline ends. CDR3 amino acids: CASSRGTFPSTQYF. CDR3 in DNA: TGTGCCAGCAGCCGGGGGACTTTTCCGAGTACGCAGTATTTT.